The TCR beta chain described here comes from a study of blood T cell repertoires in COVID-19. About the research overall: Specimens from acute and convalescent COVID-19 originated in the United States, Italy and Spain. PBMCs, B-cell-depleted T cells, or T cells provided the cDNA or gDNA that made up the material.

In the authors' methods: Nucleated cell number was recorded as an estimate derived from reference gene primer amplification. Measured with immunoSEQ multiplex PCR; TCRdb has only the in-frame clones, and not every one. That table gives V, J and clone size, and the DNA gave D and trimming. The table records some 400,000 clones, around 87% of them present only once. During active infection, Seattle patients enrolled and were then monitored through disease. CDR1 and CDR2 (germline): SNHLY, FYNNEI. V was clipped by 7 bases and J by 5 bases, with 17 bases between them. This CDR3 spans 14 amino acids. Sequencing input: peripheral blood. V usage is TRBV2 and J usage is TRBJ1-1, with D tentatively TRBD1 (5 bases). The TCR sequence derives from a woman between 25 and 40 years old with COVID-19, enrolled during active disease. This chain's CDR3 is CASISIGTGTEAFF. In nucleotides, the CDR3 is TGTGCCAGCATTAGTATCGGGACTGGGACTGAAGCTTTCTTT.